The rows below give T cell receptor beta chains drawn from one sample of a study of CD8 T cells in Susac syndrome. TCRdb analysed the immunoSEQ multiplex PCR reads with MiXCR anew, one entry per CDR3 protein. The table lists more than 80,000 distinct CDR3 sequences, approximately 94% of them singletons, with 0.41% in the top ten. The material sequenced was CD8+ T cells from PBMCs. All receptors come from a human donor with Susac syndrome. Both conserved end residues are part of each CDR3. The D gene is left open where the match is weak. Rows may omit the clone size; those that give it use once, few, many or a size class.

TRBV2	-	-	16	TRBJ1-5	TGTGCCAGCAGTGAAGCGATAGGGGGGGCGGGGCAGCCCCAGCATTTT	CASSEAIGGAGQPQHF
TRBV6-4	-	-	13	TRBJ2-2	TGTGCCAGCAGTGACGGATACACCGGGGAGCTGTTTTTT	CASSDGYTGELFF
TRBV12-3/TRBV12-4	-	TRBD2	16	TRBJ2-2	TGTGCCAGCAGTCGGCTAGCGGGGGGGCCAGGCGGGGAGCTGTTTTTT	CASSRLAGGPGGELFF
TRBV12-3/TRBV12-4	-	-	12	TRBJ2-1	TGTGCCAGCAGCCCTGATTACAATGAGCAGTTCTTC	CASSPDYNEQFF
TRBV3-1	-	-	14	TRBJ2-1	TGTGCCAGCAGCCAAGCGCCATCCTACAATGAGCAGTTCTTC	CASSQAPSYNEQFF
TRBV7-9	-	-	12	TRBJ2-1	TGTGCCAGCAGCTCCCCCGGGAGTGAGCAGTTCTTC	CASSSPGSEQFF
TRBV12-5	-	-	12	TRBJ2-3	TGTGCTAGCGCCTGGGGTGCAGATACGCAGTATTTT	CASAWGADTQYF
TRBV20-1	-	-	13	TRBJ1-1	TGCAGTGCTAGCCGACAGGCAAACACTGAAGCTTTCTTT	CSASRQANTEAFF
TRBV7-9	-	TRBD2	14	TRBJ2-2	TGTGCCAGCAGGGGGAGACTAGCCACCGGGGAGCTGTTTTTT	CASRGRLATGELFF
TRBV6-5	-	TRBD2	15	TRBJ2-2	TGTGCCAGCAGTTATGGAGCGGGGGGCACCGGGGAGCTGTTTTTT	CASSYGAGGTGELFF
TRBV4-2	-	-	16	TRBJ2-7	TGTGCCAGCAGCCAAGAAGGGCGGGGAGTCTCCTACGAGCAGTACTTC	CASSQEGRGVSYEQYF
TRBV3-1	-	TRBD2	20	TRBJ2-5	TGTGCCAGCAGCCAAGCCTCAGGCGGGACTAGCGGGGGGGATTGGGAGACCCAGTACTTC	CASSQASGGTSGGDWETQYF
TRBV19	-	-	13	TRBJ2-7	TGTGCCAGTAGTTCGTCCGGCACTGGTGGTCGGTACTTC	CASSSSGTGGRYF
TRBV3-1	-	-	13	TRBJ2-7	TGTGCCAGCAGCCAAGAGACAACCTACGAGCAGTACTTC	CASSQETTYEQYF
TRBV20-1	-	-	12	TRBJ1-1	TGCAGTGCCTCAAGTGTGAACACTGAAGCTTTCTTT	CSASSVNTEAFF
TRBV12-3/TRBV12-4	once	-	13	TRBJ2-7	TGTGCCAGCAGATCCCGCCAAAGCCACGAGCAGTACTTC	CASRSRQSHEQYF
TRBV29-1	-	TRBD2	17	TRBJ2-5	TGCAGCGTTGAGGGACTAGCGGGGGATCGGGCCGGAGAGACCCAGTACTTC	CSVEGLAGDRAGETQYF
TRBV7-9	-	-	13	TRBJ2-1	TGTGCCAGCAGCCGGCTAGGATACAATGAGCAGTTCTTC	CASSRLGYNEQFF
TRBV9	-	-	16	TRBJ2-3	TGTGCCAGCAGCACTGGGGCAGGGGCTTTCACAGATACGCAGTATTTT	CASSTGAGAFTDTQYF
TRBV7-9	-	TRBD1	13	TRBJ2-1	TGTGCCAGCAGCCACAGGGGAGCAAGGGAGCAGTTCTTC	CASSHRGAREQFF
TRBV11-2	-	TRBD1	14	TRBJ1-1	TGTGCCAGCAGCTTAGGGACAGGGGTCACTGAAGCTTTCTTT	CASSLGTGVTEAFF
TRBV7-9	few	-	14	TRBJ2-3	TGTGCCAGCAGTCTAAGGGGTCGCACAGATACGCAGTATTTT	CASSLRGRTDTQYF
TRBV2	once	-	13	TRBJ2-1	TGTGCCAGCAGTTACCGTTTTCCCGATGAGCAGTTCTTC	CASSYRFPDEQFF
TRBV7-3	-	-	13	TRBJ2-1	TGTGCCAGCAGCTTAACCTTAGTGAATGAGCAGTTCTTC	CASSLTLVNEQFF
TRBV3-1	-	-	16	TRBJ1-6	TGTGCCAGCAGCCAAGTAGTGGGCAGTAATAATTCACCCCTCCACTTT	CASSQVVGSNNSPLHF
TRBV9	-	TRBD1	13	TRBJ1-2	TGTGCCAGCAGCGAGGGACAGGAGGGTGGCTACACCTTC	CASSEGQEGGYTF
TRBV12-3/TRBV12-4	-	TRBD1	14	TRBJ1-2	TGTGCCAGCAGTTTAGGGACAGGGGGACTTGGCTACACCTTC	CASSLGTGGLGYTF
TRBV12-3/TRBV12-4	once	TRBD2	14	TRBJ2-7	TGTGCCAGCAGAAGCGGGGGCTACTCCTACGAGCAGTACTTC	CASRSGGYSYEQYF
TRBV27	-	TRBD1	19	TRBJ1-2	TGTGCCAGCAGTTTATCGATGCCGGGACAGGGAGGAGAGGCCTATGGCTACACCTTC	CASSLSMPGQGGEAYGYTF
TRBV5-1	-	TRBD2	16	TRBJ2-3	TGCGCCAGCAGCATGGGACTAGCGGCGATAGGGGTTTCGCAGTATTTT	CASSMGLAAIGVSQYF
TRBV20-1	-	TRBD2	15	TRBJ2-7	TGCAGTGCTATAGACGGGGGGGCCTCTGCCTACGAGCAGTACTTC	CSAIDGGASAYEQYF
TRBV7-6	-	-	15	TRBJ2-7	TGTGCCAGCAGCTTAAGTCCGGGGTACTCAAGCGAGCAGTACTTC	CASSLSPGYSSEQYF
TRBV9	-	-	14	TRBJ2-4	TGTGCCAGCAGCGTTGGGGGGGGCTTGGACATTCAGTACTTC	CASSVGGGLDIQYF
TRBV5-1	-	TRBD1	14	TRBJ1-2	TGCGCCAGCAGCTTGGTGGGACAGGCCTATGGCTACACCTTC	CASSLVGQAYGYTF
TRBV6-5	-	-	13	TRBJ2-3	TGTGCCTCGACGAACCTTGGCACAGATACGCAGTATTTT	CASTNLGTDTQYF
TRBV7-8	-	TRBD1	15	TRBJ1-1	TGTGCCAGCAGCTCTAGGGATGGGACAGGCACTGAAGCTTTCTTT	CASSSRDGTGTEAFF
TRBV19	-	TRBD2	13	TRBJ2-5	TGTGCCAGTAGCTCGACTAGCGGGGGCCCCCAGTACTTC	CASSSTSGGPQYF
TRBV7-9	-	TRBD1	16	TRBJ2-5	TGTGCCAGCAGCTTAGTCTCAGGGGACAGGGGAGTGCCCCAGTACTTC	CASSLVSGDRGVPQYF
TRBV9	once	TRBD1	18	TRBJ2-2	TGTGCCAGCAGCGCCCGGGACAGTTACTATATGAACACCGGGGAGCTGTTTTTT	CASSARDSYYMNTGELFF
TRBV13	-	-	13	TRBJ2-1	TGTGCCAGCAGCCCGCGGGACTTTAGTGAGCAGTTCTTC	CASSPRDFSEQFF
TRBV7-9	once	TRBD2	15	TRBJ2-1	TGTGCCAGCAGCCCTAGCGGGGGGAGTTCTAATGAGCAGTTCTTC	CASSPSGGSSNEQFF
TRBV12-3/TRBV12-4	-	-	13	TRBJ1-5	TGTGCCAGCAGTTTGGGATGGGGTCAGCCCCAGCATTTT	CASSLGWGQPQHF
TRBV12-3/TRBV12-4	-	-	13	TRBJ2-3	TGTGCCAGCAGCTTCTCCCTTAGGGATACGCAGTATTTT	CASSFSLRDTQYF
TRBV9	-	-	12	TRBJ2-2	TGTGCCAGCAGCCGGGTGGCCGGGGAGCTGTTTTTT	CASSRVAGELFF
TRBV9	-	-	15	TRBJ2-7	TGTGCCAGCAGCGTAGGGGCGGGACCTAACTACGAGCAGTACTTC	CASSVGAGPNYEQYF
TRBV6-6	-	-	11	TRBJ1-4	TGTGCCATCCAACATGGAGAAAAACTGTTTTTT	CAIQHGEKLFF
TRBV14	-	-	14	TRBJ2-3	TGTGCCAGCAGCCATGACGGTCCCACAGATACGCAGTATTTT	CASSHDGPTDTQYF